The present T cell receptor (beta chain) was sequenced within a study of immune characterization of retroperitoneal liposarcoma. Germline CDR1 MNHNS, CDR2 SASEGT. CDR3 length: 12 residues. V was trimmed by 6 bases and J by 5 bases, leaving 8 bases between them. TCRdb independently ran MiXCR on the PCR reads; one entry per CDR3 protein. Of about 11,000 distinct CDR3 sequences listed, 40% to 55% are singletons. In its sample, this clonotype ranks as medium-sized (0.01 to 0.1%). Sequencing input: tumor tissue. The rearrangement joins TRBV6-1 to TRBJ2-1; unclear D gene. The receptor comes from a female donor with retroperitoneal liposarcoma. CDR3 DNA sequence: TGTGCCAGCAGGGATCGGGACAATGAGCAGTTCTTC. Its protein product is CASRDRDNEQFF.